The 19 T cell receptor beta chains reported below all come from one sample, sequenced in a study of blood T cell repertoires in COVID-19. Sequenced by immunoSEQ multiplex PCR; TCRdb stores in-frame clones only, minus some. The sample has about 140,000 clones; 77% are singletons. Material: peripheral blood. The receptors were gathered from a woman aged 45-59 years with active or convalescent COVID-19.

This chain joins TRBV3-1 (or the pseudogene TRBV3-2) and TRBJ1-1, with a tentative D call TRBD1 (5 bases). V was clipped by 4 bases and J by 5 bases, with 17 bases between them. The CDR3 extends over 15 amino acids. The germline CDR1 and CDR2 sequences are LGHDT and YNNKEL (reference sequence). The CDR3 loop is CASSPLSGGGTEAFF. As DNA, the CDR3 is TGTGCCAGCAGCCCTTTGAGCGGCGGGGGAACTGAAGCTTTCTTT.

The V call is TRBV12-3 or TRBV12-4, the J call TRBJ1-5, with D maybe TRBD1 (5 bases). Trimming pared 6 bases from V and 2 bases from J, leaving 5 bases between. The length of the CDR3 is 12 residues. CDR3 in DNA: TGTGCCAGCAGACAGGGCAATCAGCCCCAGCATTTT. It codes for CASRQGNQPQHF.

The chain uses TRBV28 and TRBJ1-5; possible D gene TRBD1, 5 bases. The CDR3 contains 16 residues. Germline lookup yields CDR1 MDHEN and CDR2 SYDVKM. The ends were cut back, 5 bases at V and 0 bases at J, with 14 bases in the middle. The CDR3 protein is CASSPPYRNSNQPQHF. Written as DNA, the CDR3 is TGTGCCAGCAGTCCCCCGTACAGGAATAGCAATCAGCCCCAGCATTTT.

Written as DNA, the CDR3 is TGTGCCAGCAGCACAGGGGGCTATGGCTACACCTTC. This encodes CASSTGGYGYTF. The rearrangement uses TRBV5-5 and TRBJ1-2, with 8 bases identical to TRBD1. The CDR3 is made up of 12 amino acids. Germline CDR1 and CDR2: SGHKS and YYEKEE (reference sequence). Losses at the gene ends were 4 bases for V and 4 bases for J; bases not matched to a gene: 0. The full variable domain, rest sourced from reference TRBV5-5 and TRBJ1-2, is DAGVTQSPTHLIKTRGQQVTLRCSPISGHKSVSWYQQVLGQGPQFIFQYYEKEERGRGNFPDRFSARQFPNYSSELNVNALLLGDSALYLCASSTGGYGYTFGSGTRLTVV.

CDR3 residues: CASSLGGGPDTQYF. The DNA of the CDR3 is TGTGCCAGCAGCTTAGGAGGGGGCCCAGATACGCAGTATTTT. This chain connects TRBV7-2 to TRBJ2-3, with TRBD1 identical over 7 bases. The trim removed 1 base at V and 4 bases at J, leaving 2 bases unmatched. The CDR3 sequence is 14 residues long. Germline CDR1 reads SGHTA; CDR2 reads FQGNSA. Full variable domain (remainder filled in from reference TRBV7-2 and TRBJ2-3): GAGVSQSPSNKVTEKGKDVELRCDPISGHTALYWYRQSLGQGLEFLIYFQGNSAPDKSGLPSDRFSAERTGGSVSTLTIQRTQQEDSAVYLCASSLGGGPDTQYFGPGTRLTVL.

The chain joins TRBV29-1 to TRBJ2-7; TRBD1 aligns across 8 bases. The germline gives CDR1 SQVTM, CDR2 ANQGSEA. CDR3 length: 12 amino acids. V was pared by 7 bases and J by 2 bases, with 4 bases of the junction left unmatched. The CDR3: CSGRDRTYEQYF. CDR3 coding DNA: TGCAGCGGCCGGGACAGGACCTACGAGCAGTACTTC.

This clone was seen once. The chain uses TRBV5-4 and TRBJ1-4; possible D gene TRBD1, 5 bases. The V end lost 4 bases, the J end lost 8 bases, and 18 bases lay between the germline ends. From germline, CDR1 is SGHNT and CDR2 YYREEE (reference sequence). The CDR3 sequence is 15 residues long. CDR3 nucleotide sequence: TGTGCCAGCAGCACGGGGACCGGGGAGGCCGAAAAACTGTTTTTT. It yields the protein CASSTGTGEAEKLFF.

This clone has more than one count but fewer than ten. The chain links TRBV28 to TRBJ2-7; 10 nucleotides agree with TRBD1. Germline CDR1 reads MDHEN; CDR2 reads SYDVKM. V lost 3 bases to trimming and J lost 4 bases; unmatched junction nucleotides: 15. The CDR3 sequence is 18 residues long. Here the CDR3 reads CASSLSKGLGTGEYEQYF. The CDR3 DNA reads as TGTGCCAGCAGTTTGTCTAAAGGGCTCGGGACAGGGGAGTACGAGCAGTACTTC.

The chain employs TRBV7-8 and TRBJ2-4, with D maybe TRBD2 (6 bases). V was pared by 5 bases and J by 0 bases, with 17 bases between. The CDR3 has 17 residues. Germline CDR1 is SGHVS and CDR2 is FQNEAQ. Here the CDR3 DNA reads TGTGCCAGCAGCCCCCATGGAGGGAACGTAGCCAAAAACATTCAGTACTTC. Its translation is CASSPHGGNVAKNIQYF. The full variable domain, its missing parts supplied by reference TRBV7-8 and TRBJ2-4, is GAGVSQSPRYKVAKRGQDVALRCDPISGHVSLFWYQQALGQGPEFLTYFQNEAQLDKSGLPSDRFFAERPEGSVSTLKIQRTQQEDSAVYLCASSPHGGNVAKNIQYFGAGTRLSVL.

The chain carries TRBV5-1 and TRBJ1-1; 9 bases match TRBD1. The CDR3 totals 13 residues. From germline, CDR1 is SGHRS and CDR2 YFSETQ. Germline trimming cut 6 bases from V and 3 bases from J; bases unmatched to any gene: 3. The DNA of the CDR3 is TGCGCCAGCAAGTGGACAGGGGACACTGAAGCTTTCTTT. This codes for CASKWTGDTEAFF.

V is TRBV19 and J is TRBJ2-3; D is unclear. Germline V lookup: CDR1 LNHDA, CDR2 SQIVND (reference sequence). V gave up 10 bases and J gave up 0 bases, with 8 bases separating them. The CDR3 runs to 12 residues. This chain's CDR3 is CATSRSTDTQYF. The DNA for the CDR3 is TGTGCCACGTCTAGGAGCACAGATACGCAGTATTTT.

CDR3 coding DNA: TGTGCCACCCTGGGACAGGGGGGTAAGGATGAGCAGTTCTTC. Its protein is CATLGQGGKDEQFF. The chain has TRBV6-5 and TRBJ2-1; 11 bases align to TRBD1. J gave up 8 bases and V 10 bases, and 10 bases lay outside the gene matches. The CDR3 runs to 14 residues. Germline CDR1 and CDR2: MNHEY and SVGAGI.

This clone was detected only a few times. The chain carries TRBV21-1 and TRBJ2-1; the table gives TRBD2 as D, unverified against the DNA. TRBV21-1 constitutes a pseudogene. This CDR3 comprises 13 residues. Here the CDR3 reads CATPLNSYNEQFF. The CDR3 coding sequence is TGTGCCACCCCACTAAACTCCTACAATGAGCAGTTCTTC.

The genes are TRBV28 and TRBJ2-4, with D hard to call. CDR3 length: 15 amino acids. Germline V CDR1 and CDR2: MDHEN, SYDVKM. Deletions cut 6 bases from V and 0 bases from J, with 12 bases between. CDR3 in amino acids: CASSPRGIAKNIQYF. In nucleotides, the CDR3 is TGTGCCAGCAGCCCCAGAGGAATAGCCAAAAACATTCAGTACTTC.

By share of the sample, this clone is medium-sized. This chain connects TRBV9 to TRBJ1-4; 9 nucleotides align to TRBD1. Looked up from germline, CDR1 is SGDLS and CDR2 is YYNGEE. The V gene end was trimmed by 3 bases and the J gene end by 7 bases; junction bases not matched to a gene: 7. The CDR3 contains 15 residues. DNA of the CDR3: TGTGCCAGCAGCGGCACAGGGGGCGCGGTTGAAAAACTGTTTTTT. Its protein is CASSGTGGAVEKLFF. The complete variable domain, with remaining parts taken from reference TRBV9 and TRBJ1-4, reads DSGVTQTPKHLITATGQRVTLRCSPRSGDLSVYWYQQSLDQGLQFLIQYYNGEERAKGNILERFSAQQFPDLHSELNLSSLELGDSALYFCASSGTGGAVEKLFFGSGTQLSVL.

The CDR3 is CASSQEILRENEQFF. For the CDR3, the DNA is TGTGCCAGCAGCCAAGAAATACTCCGAGAGAATGAGCAGTTCTTC. The chain combines TRBV3-1 (or the pseudogene TRBV3-2) with TRBJ2-1; D uncertain. Germline CDR1 LGHDT, CDR2 YNNKEL (reference sequence). Deletions cut 0 bases from V and 7 bases from J, with 13 bases between. This CDR3 is built from 15 residues.

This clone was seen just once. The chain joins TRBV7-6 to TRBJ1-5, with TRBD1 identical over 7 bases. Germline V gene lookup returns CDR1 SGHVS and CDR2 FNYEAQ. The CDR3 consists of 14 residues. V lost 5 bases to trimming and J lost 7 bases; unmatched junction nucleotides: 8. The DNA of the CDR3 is TGTGCCAGCAGCCCAACCGGGACAGTACAGCCCCAGCATTTT. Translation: CASSPTGTVQPQHF. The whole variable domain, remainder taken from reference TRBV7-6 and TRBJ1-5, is GAGVSQSPRYKVTKRGQDVALRCDPISGHVSLYWYRQALGQGPEFLTYFNYEAQQDKSGLPNDRFSAERPEGSISTLTIQRTEQRDSAMYRCASSPTGTVQPQHFGDGTRLSIL.

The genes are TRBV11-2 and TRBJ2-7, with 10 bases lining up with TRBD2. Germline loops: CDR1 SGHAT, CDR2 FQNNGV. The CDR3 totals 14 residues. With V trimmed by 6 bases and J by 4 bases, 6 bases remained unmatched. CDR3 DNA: TGTGCCAGCAGACGTCCGGGACTAGCGTACGAGCAGTACTTC. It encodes CASRRPGLAYEQYF.

This CDR3 is CASSQFFRDTSYEQYF. As DNA, the CDR3 is TGTGCCAGCAGCCAATTCTTCCGGGACACCTCCTACGAGCAGTACTTC. The chain joins TRBV5-6 to TRBJ2-7; D may be TRBD1 (6 bases). The germline V gene has CDR1 SGHDT and CDR2 YYEEEE. This CDR3 has 16 residues. Trimming took 4 bases from V and 0 from J, leaving 17 bases between them.